The next 9 T cell receptor beta chains were all read from a single sample in a study of blood T cell repertoires in COVID-19. Here immunoSEQ multiplex PCR was the method, and the copy in TCRdb shows in-frame clones only, minus some. The table lists about 150,000 clones, approximately 86% of them singletons. The specimen sequenced was PBMCs or T cells enriched from blood (not recorded which). The receptors stem from a woman in her thirties or forties who had been exposed to COVID-19.

The V call is TRBV6-8, the J call TRBJ2-1, with a weak D call TRBD2 (7 bases). V was shortened by 6 bases and J by 7 bases, with 13 bases between the two germline ends. CDR3 length: 13 residues. Germline V gene lookup returns CDR1 MNHGY and CDR2 SAAAGT. For the CDR3, the DNA is TGTGCCAGCAGAAAGCGGGACACTAATGAGCAGTTCTTC. It specifies CASRKRDTNEQFF.

This chain links TRBV3-1 (or the pseudogene TRBV3-2) with TRBJ1-2; TRBD1 might be the D (5 bases). Germline assignment: CDR1 LGHDT and CDR2 YNNKEL (reference sequence). Trimming took off 4 bases at V and 5 bases at J, with 17 bases between the two ends. There are 15 residues in the CDR3. DNA of the CDR3: TGTGCCAGCAGCCTCGGCGACAGAGCGCTGTATGGCTACACCTTC. It specifies CASSLGDRALYGYTF.

This chain joins TRBV11-2 and TRBJ2-5; TRBD1 matches at 7 bases. V lost 5 bases, J lost 3 bases, and 6 bases stayed unmatched. The CDR3 is made up of 14 amino acids. Germline CDR1 SGHAT, CDR2 FQNNGV. The CDR3 here is CASSKTGPKETQYF. CDR3 in DNA: TGTGCCAGCAGCAAGACAGGGCCAAAAGAGACCCAGTACTTC.

The CDR3 region has the DNA TGTGCTAGTGGTTCACCTAGCGGGAGGGTTTTGGAGCAGTTCTTC. Its protein is CASGSPSGRVLEQFF. This chain connects TRBV12-5 to TRBJ2-1, with 12 nucleotides matching TRBD2. The CDR3 runs 15 residues. V shed 4 bases and J 10 bases; nucleotides not matched to a gene: 8. CDR1 and CDR2 (germline): LGHNT, FRNRAP. Full variable domain (missing parts from reference TRBV12-5 and TRBJ2-1): DARVTQTPRHKVTEMGQEVTMRCQPILGHNTVFWYRQTMMQGLELLAYFRNRAPLDDSGMPKDRFSAEMPDATLATLKIQPSEPRDSAVYFCASGSPSGRVLEQFFGPGTRLTVL.

The rearrangement uses TRBV3-1 (or the pseudogene TRBV3-2) and TRBJ2-7; D is perhaps TRBD2 (5 bases). This CDR3 region has 15 residues. V gave up 2 bases and J gave up 4 bases, with 15 bases separating them. CDR1 and CDR2 (germline): LGHDT, YNNKEL (reference sequence). CDR3 sequence reads: CASSQTYRGRYEQYF. As DNA, the CDR3 is TGTGCCAGCAGCCAAACTTATCGGGGTCGATACGAGCAGTACTTC.

This clone was seen just once. V usage is TRBV5-1 and J usage is TRBJ2-7, with 7 bases matching TRBD1. Germline assignment: CDR1 SGHRS and CDR2 YFSETQ. The CDR3 covers 14 residues. Losses at the gene ends were 3 bases for V and 2 bases for J; bases not matched to a gene: 5. The CDR3 sequence is CASSSTGQTYEQYF. CDR3 DNA sequence: TGCGCCAGCAGCTCTACGGGACAGACCTACGAGCAGTACTTC.

The chain combines TRBV21-1 with TRBJ2-3; the table's D call TRBD1 went unverified against the DNA. TRBV21-1 counts as a pseudogene. This CDR3 contains 16 residues. The CDR3 sequence is CASSKGTGQGTDTQYF. The CDR3 nucleotides are TGTGCCAGCAGCAAAGGTACGGGACAGGGCACAGATACGCAGTATTTT.

The rearrangement uses TRBV5-1 and TRBJ1-6; D uncertain. Looked up from germline, CDR1 is SGHRS and CDR2 is YFSETQ. The CDR3 has 16 residues. V shed 4 bases and J shed 6 bases, with 17 bases lying between them. DNA for the CDR3: TGCGCCAGCAGCATCTCGGGAACAGCGGTTAATTCACCCCTCCACTTT. This gives the protein CASSISGTAVNSPLHF.

This clone occurred once. This rearrangement joins TRBV5-1 to TRBJ2-5, with 8 bases lining up with TRBD2. Germline V gene lookup returns CDR1 SGHRS and CDR2 YFSETQ. The CDR3 has 14 amino acids. Trimming removed 5 bases from V and 4 bases from J; junction bases left unmatched: 7. The CDR3 protein is CASRDREGGETQYF. CDR3 in DNA: TGCGCCAGCAGAGACCGGGAGGGGGGAGAGACCCAGTACTTC.